One sample yielded the 19 T cell receptor beta chains listed below, sequenced in a study of blood T cell repertoires in COVID-19. TCRdb keeps only in-frame clones here, not all; method: immunoSEQ multiplex PCR. This repertoire shows some 65,000 clones, about 90% found once; its top ten account for less than 0.6%. The source material was peripheral blood. The receptors derive from a middle-aged man with COVID-19, enrolled during active disease.

J is TRBJ1-4 and V is TRBV4-2; D unresolved. Germline values: CDR1 LGHNA, CDR2 YNFKEQ. Deletions cut 1 base from V and 7 bases from J, with 13 bases between. This CDR3 has 15 amino acids. DNA for the CDR3: TGTGCCAGCAGCCAAGGCGCAGCCGAGCGTGAAAAACTGTTTTTT. Protein: CASSQGAAEREKLFF.

The chain uses TRBV6-5 and TRBJ1-2, with a possible D match to TRBD1 (5 bases). The length of the CDR3 is 14 residues. Per the germline V gene, CDR1 is MNHEY and CDR2 is SVGAGI. V lost 4 bases, J lost 8 bases, and 17 bases lay in between. The DNA of the CDR3 is TGTGCCAGCAGTTCCAGCGGTGCGGGGGTGGGCTACACCTTC. The encoded protein is CASSSSGAGVGYTF.

This sequence joins TRBV6-1 and TRBJ2-7; no reliable D call. The CDR3 runs 14 residues. Germline V gene sequence: CDR1 MNHNS, CDR2 SASEGT. The ends were cut back, 1 base at V and 3 bases at J, with 10 bases in the middle. CDR3 sequence reads: CASSEVGWSYEQYF. CDR3 sequence (DNA): TGTGCCAGCAGTGAAGTAGGTTGGAGCTACGAGCAGTACTTC.

The gene calls are TRBV19 and TRBJ2-7; D is ambiguous. Trimming removed 4 bases from V and 0 bases from J, with 10 bases in between. CDR1 is LNHDA and CDR2 is SQIVND in the germline V gene (reference sequence). CDR3 length: 14 residues. The chain's CDR3 is CASSTETHSYEQYF. The CDR3, as DNA: TGTGCCAGTAGTACGGAGACCCACTCCTACGAGCAGTACTTC.

This chain connects TRBV5-1 to TRBJ2-1, with 7 bases matching TRBD2. Unmatched junction bases numbered 9, after V lost 4 bases and J lost 2 bases. Per germline, CDR1 SGHRS and CDR2 YFSETQ. This CDR3 comprises 16 residues. CDR3 in DNA: TGCGCCAGCAGCCTAAGGACTAGATCGCCCTACAATGAGCAGTTCTTC. As protein: CASSLRTRSPYNEQFF. The whole variable domain, remainder taken from reference TRBV5-1 and TRBJ2-1, is KAGVTQTPRYLIKTRGQQVTLSCSPISGHRSVSWYQQTPGQGLQFLFEYFSETQRNKGNFPGRFSGRQFSNSRSEMNVSTLELGDSALYLCASSLRTRSPYNEQFFGPGTRLTVL.

This chain links TRBV5-5 with TRBJ1-4, with 8 positions matching TRBD1. Germline assignment: CDR1 SGHKS and CDR2 YYEKEE (reference sequence). CDR3 length: 14 amino acids. V lost 4 bases, J lost 8 bases, and 7 bases stayed unmatched. The CDR3 loop reads CASSPQDRVEKLFF. The CDR3 DNA is TGTGCCAGCAGCCCACAGGACAGGGTAGAAAAACTGTTTTTT.

V is TRBV19 and J is TRBJ1-5; D call uncertain. Germline CDR1 LNHDA, CDR2 SQIVND (reference sequence). The CDR3 loop spans 13 amino acids. V lost 7 bases and J 9 bases, leaving 16 bases between the germline ends. CDR3 sequence: CASTPNGEGPQHF. DNA for the CDR3: TGTGCCAGTACCCCCAACGGTGAGGGGCCCCAGCATTTT.

The V and J genes are TRBV5-1 and TRBJ2-3; 7 bases are a match to TRBD2. Germline values: CDR1 SGHRS, CDR2 YFSETQ. Trimming at V came to 1 base and at J to 5 bases, leaving 4 bases not matched to a gene. The CDR3 is 14 residues long. DNA of the CDR3: TGCGCCAGCAGCTTGTCTCCGGGAGGAGATACGCAGTATTTT. This gives the protein CASSLSPGGDTQYF.

This rearrangement joins TRBV4-2 to TRBJ2-2, with TRBD2 as a possible D gene (6 bases). Between the trimmed V and J ends, which lost 8 bases and 5 bases, there was a span of 18 bases. From germline, CDR1 is LGHNA and CDR2 YNFKEQ. CDR3 size: 15 residues. The CDR3 loop reads CASHNGIGGTGELFF. For the CDR3, the DNA is TGTGCCAGCCACAACGGCATCGGGGGAACCGGGGAGCTGTTTTTT.

The gene calls are TRBV11-2 and TRBJ2-5; 8 positions match TRBD2. The ends lost 5 bases at V and 4 bases at J; junction bases unmatched: 9. The germline CDR1 and CDR2 sequences are SGHAT and FQNNGV. This CDR3 has 15 residues. The CDR3 coding sequence is TGTGCCAGCAGCCCAAGGGCGGGAGGTTTAGAGACCCAGTACTTC. Its translation is CASSPRAGGLETQYF. Variable domain in full (rest from reference TRBV11-2 and TRBJ2-5): EAGVAQSPRYKIIEKRQSVAFWCNPISGHATLYWYQQILGQGPKLLIQFQNNGVVDDSQLPKDRFSAERLKGVDSTLKIQPAKLEDSAVYLCASSPRAGGLETQYFGPGTRLLVL.

The chain couples TRBV5-1 to TRBJ1-3, with D hard to call. The CDR3 is 15 residues long. V was clipped by 0 bases and J by 1 base, with 8 bases between them. Germline CDR1 SGHRS, CDR2 YFSETQ. The CDR3 DNA is TGCGCCAGCAGCTTGGGGCAGACTTCTGGAAACACCATATATTTT. Its translation is CASSLGQTSGNTIYF.

V usage is TRBV5-6 and J usage is TRBJ2-1; TRBD2 aligns across 14 bases. Germline loops: CDR1 SGHDT, CDR2 YYEEEE. Germline trimming cut 4 bases from V and 12 bases from J; bases unmatched to any gene: 12. There are 16 residues in the CDR3. CDR3 in DNA: TGTGCCAGCAGCCTGGGAGGACTAGCGGGAGGAAGACGGCAGTTCTTC. This gives the protein CASSLGGLAGGRRQFF.

This clone showed up just once. The DNA of the CDR3 is TGTGCCATCAGTAGTACCGGGACTAGCGGCACAGATACGCAGTATTTT. Its translation: CAISSTGTSGTDTQYF. This chain joins TRBV10-3 and TRBJ2-3; 10 bases are a match to TRBD2. Germline V gene data show CDR1 as ENHRY and CDR2 as SYGVKD. The V gene end was trimmed by 5 bases and the J gene end by 1 base; junction bases not matched to a gene: 6. The length of the CDR3 is 16 residues.

This clone has just a few counts. The V gene is TRBV7-9, the J gene TRBJ2-7; 7 bases align to TRBD1. The length of the CDR3 is 12 residues. Germline trimming cut 7 bases from V and 3 bases from J; bases unmatched to any gene: 3. Looked up from germline, CDR1 is SEHNR and CDR2 is FQNEAQ (reference sequence). The CDR3 DNA follows: TGTGCCAGCAACGCAGGGGGCTACGAGCAGTACTTC. Encoded protein: CASNAGGYEQYF.

The chain employs TRBV28 and TRBJ1-2; D call uncertain. Germline V CDR1 and CDR2: MDHEN, SYDVKM. The CDR3 is 12 residues long. Trimming took 2 bases from V and 8 from J, leaving 9 bases between them. The CDR3 region is CASSLTAGGYTF. As DNA, the CDR3 is TGTGCCAGCAGTTTAACGGCGGGCGGCTACACCTTC.

The gene calls are TRBV14 and TRBJ1-3, with D hard to call. The CDR3 has 13 amino acids. The ends were cut back, 2 bases at V and 5 bases at J, with 7 bases in the middle. Germline assignment: CDR1 SGHDN and CDR2 FVKESK. The chain's CDR3 is CASSQSFRNTIYF. The CDR3 bases are TGTGCCAGCAGCCAATCCTTCCGAAACACCATATATTTT.

This clone has only one observation. V gene TRBV5-8 combines with J gene TRBJ2-1, with a tentative D call TRBD1 (5 bases). V was cut by 0 bases and J by 2 bases, with 6 bases left in between. This CDR3 spans 14 amino acids. Germline V gene sequence: CDR1 SGHTS, CDR2 YDEGEE. CDR3 protein: CASSLGQPYNEQFF. CDR3 sequence (DNA): TGTGCCAGCAGCTTGGGACAGCCCTACAATGAGCAGTTCTTC.

CDR3 nucleotide sequence: TGTGCCAGCAATAACAGGGGGAGAAACACTGAAGCTTTCTTT. Protein product: CASNNRGRNTEAFF. This sequence joins TRBV2 and TRBJ1-1; TRBD1 agrees at 8 bases. This CDR3 is 14 amino acids long. Unmatched junction bases numbered 6, after V lost 7 bases and J lost 2 bases. Germline lookup yields CDR1 SNHLY and CDR2 FYNNEI.

The V and J genes are TRBV27 and TRBJ2-1, with TRBD2 matching 13 bases. V lost 8 bases and J lost 1; bases outside the gene matches: 11. The CDR3 spans 18 residues. Per the germline V gene, CDR1 is MNHEY and CDR2 is SMNVEV (reference sequence). As DNA, the CDR3 is TGTGCCAGCGTTCCTCCCCTGACTAGCGGGAGGTCCTACAATGAGCAGTTCTTC. Translation gives CASVPPLTSGRSYNEQFF.